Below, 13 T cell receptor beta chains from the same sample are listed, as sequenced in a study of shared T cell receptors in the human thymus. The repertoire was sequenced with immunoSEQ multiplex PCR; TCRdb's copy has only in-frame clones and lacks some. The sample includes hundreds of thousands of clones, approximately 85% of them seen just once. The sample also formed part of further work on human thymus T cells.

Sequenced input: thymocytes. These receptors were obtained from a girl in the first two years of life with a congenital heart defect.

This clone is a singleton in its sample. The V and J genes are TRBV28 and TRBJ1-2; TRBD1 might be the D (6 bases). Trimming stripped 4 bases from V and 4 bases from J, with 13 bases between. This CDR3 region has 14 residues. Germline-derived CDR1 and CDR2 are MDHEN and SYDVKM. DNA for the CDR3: TGTGCCAGCAGTTCAGAAAAACAGGGCTATGGCTACACCTTC. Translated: CASSSEKQGYGYTF.

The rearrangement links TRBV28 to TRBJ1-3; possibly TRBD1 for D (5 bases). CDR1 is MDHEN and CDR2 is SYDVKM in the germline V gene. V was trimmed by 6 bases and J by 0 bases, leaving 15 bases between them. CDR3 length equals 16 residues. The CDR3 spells CASRITGGASGNTIYF. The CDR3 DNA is TGTGCCAGCAGAATAACAGGAGGGGCCTCTGGAAACACCATATATTTT.

The CDR3 protein is CASSMDTCSMQNQPQHF. The CDR3 nucleotides are TGCGCCAGCAGCATGGACACCTGCTCCATGCAGAATCAGCCCCAGCATTTT. This chain uses TRBV5-1 with TRBJ1-5, with D possibly TRBD1 on 5 matching bases. The CDR3 consists of 17 residues. The germline V and J ends were trimmed by 4 bases and 4 bases, with 21 bases remaining between them. Germline values: CDR1 SGHRS, CDR2 YFSETQ.

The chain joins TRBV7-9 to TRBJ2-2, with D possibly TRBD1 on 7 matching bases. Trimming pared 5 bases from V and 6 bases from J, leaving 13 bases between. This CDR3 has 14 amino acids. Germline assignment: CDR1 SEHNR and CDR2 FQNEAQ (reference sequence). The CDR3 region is CASSPRRGAGELFF. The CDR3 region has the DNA TGTGCCAGCAGCCCCCGCAGGGGGGCCGGGGAGCTGTTTTTT.

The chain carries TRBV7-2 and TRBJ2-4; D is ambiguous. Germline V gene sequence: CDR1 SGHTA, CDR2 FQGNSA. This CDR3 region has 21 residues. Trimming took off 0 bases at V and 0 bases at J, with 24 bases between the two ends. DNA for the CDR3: TGTGCCAGCAGCTTAGCGTTTCGAGTTGCCACTACGGAGCTAGCCAAAAACATTCAGTACTTC. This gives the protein CASSLAFRVATTELAKNIQYF.

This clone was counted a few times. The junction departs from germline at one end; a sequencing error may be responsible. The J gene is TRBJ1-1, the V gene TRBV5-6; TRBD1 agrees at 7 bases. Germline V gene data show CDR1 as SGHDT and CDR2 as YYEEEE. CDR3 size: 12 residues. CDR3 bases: TGTGCCAGCAGCTTGGTCGGACAGGCTCTCAGGTTT. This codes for CASSLVGQALRF. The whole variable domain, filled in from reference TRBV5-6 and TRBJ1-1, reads DAGVTQSPTHLIKTRGQQVTLRCSPKSGHDTVSWYQQALGQGPQFIFQYYEEEERQRGNFPDRFSGHQFPNYSSELNVNALLLGDSALYLCASSLVGQALRFGQGTRLTVV.

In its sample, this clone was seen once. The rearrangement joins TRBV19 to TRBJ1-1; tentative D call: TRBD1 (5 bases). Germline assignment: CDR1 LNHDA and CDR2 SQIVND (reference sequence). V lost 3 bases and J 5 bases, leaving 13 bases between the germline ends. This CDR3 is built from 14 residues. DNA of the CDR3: TGTGCCAGTAGTATCAGGGATTTTTCGACTGAAGCTTTCTTT. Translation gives CASSIRDFSTEAFF.

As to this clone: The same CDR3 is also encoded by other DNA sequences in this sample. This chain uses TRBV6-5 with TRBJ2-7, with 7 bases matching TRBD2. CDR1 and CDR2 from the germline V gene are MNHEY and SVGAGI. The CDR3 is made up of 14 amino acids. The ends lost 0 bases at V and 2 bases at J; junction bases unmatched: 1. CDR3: CASSYSGRAYEQYF. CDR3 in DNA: TGTGCCAGCAGTTACTCAGGGAGGGCCTACGAGCAGTACTTC.

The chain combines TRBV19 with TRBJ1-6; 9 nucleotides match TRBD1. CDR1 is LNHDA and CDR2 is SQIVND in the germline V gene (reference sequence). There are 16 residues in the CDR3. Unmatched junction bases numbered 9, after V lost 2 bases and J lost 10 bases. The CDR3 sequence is CASSIRRGQGGSPLHF. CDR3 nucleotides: TGTGCCAGTAGTATACGTAGGGGACAGGGAGGGTCACCCCTCCACTTT.

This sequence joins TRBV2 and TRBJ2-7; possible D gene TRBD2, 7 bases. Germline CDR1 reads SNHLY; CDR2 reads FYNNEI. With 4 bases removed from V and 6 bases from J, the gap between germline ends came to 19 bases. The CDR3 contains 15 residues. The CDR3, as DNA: TGTGCCAGCAGTGGACGGGGGGCCCCCTGGTGCGAGCAGTACTTC. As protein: CASSGRGAPWCEQYF.

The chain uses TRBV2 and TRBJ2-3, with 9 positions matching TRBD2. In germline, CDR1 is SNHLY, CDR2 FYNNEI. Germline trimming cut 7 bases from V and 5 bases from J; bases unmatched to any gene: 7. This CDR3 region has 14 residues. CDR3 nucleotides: TGTGCCAGCATCGGGCTAGCGGGGAAAGATACGCAGTATTTT. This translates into CASIGLAGKDTQYF.

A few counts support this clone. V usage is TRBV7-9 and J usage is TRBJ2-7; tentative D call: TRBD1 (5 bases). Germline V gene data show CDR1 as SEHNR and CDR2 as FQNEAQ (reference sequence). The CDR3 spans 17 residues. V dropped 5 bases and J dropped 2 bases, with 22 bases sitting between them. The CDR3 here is CASSHLKDNRAPYEQYF. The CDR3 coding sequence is TGTGCCAGCAGCCATTTGAAGGACAACCGGGCTCCCTACGAGCAGTACTTC.

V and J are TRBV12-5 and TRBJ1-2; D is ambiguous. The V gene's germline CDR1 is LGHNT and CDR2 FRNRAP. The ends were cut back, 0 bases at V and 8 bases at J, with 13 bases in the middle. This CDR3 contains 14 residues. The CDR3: CASGLVSQGGGYTF. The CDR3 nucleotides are TGTGCTAGTGGTTTGGTATCGCAAGGAGGGGGCTACACCTTC.